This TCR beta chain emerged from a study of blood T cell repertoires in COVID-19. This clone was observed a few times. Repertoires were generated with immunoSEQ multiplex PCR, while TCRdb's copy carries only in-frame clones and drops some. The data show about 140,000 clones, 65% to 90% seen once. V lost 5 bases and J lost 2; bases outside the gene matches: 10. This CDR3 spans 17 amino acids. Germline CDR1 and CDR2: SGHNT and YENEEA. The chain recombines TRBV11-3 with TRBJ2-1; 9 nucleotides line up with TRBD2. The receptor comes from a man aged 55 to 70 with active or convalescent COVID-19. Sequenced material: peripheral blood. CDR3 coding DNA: TGTGCCAGCAGCCAACACCGTCGACTAGCGGCCTACAATGAGCAGTTCTTC. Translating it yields CASSQHRRLAAYNEQFF. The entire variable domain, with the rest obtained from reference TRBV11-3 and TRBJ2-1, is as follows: EAGVVQSPRYKIIEKKQPVAFWCNPISGHNTLYWYLQNLGQGPELLIRYENEEAVDDSQLPKDRFSAERLKGVDSTLKIQPAELGDSAVYLCASSQHRRLAAYNEQFFGPGTRLTVL.